This TCR beta chain was obtained from a study of blood T cell repertoires in COVID-19. As processed by the authors: Amplification of reference gene primers was used by the study to estimate nucleated cell counts. TCRdb keeps only in-frame clones here, not all; method: immunoSEQ multiplex PCR. The DNA was the basis for D and trimming; V, J and clone size are from that table. The sample has around 250,000 clones; 65% to 85% are singletons. This clone has just a few counts. The CDR3 is made up of 14 amino acids. J gave up 8 bases and V 3 bases, and 5 bases lay outside the gene matches. From germline, CDR1 is LNHDA and CDR2 SQIVND (reference sequence).

The sequenced sample was peripheral blood. The V gene is TRBV19, the J gene TRBJ1-5, with 9 bases lining up with TRBD1. The sequence derives from a man aged 40-49 years with active or convalescent COVID-19. The CDR3 DNA sequence: TGTGCCAGTAGTATGGGACAGGGTGGAAAGCCCCAGCATTTT. This translates into CASSMGQGGKPQHF.